What follows are 23 T cell receptor beta chains derived from one specimen sequenced in a study of cytomegalovirus exposure and HLA in healthy donors. Sequenced by immunoSEQ multiplex PCR; TCRdb stores in-frame clones only, minus some. The sample includes 250,000 to 400,000 clones, roughly nine tenths seen only once; the top ten take about 1%. The sequenced sample was PBMCs. The receptor source for this set is a woman aged 25 to 39 in good health and CMV-seropositive.

The chain combines TRBV23-1 with TRBJ1-3; 9 bases are shared with TRBD1. TRBV23-1 belongs to the ORF category, with a function that is uncertain. The V and J ends lost 1 base and 8 bases, in that order; junction bases with no gene match: 9. The CDR3 is 16 residues long. The CDR3 spells CASSQYMGDRGYTIYF. DNA for the CDR3: TGCGCCAGCAGTCAATATATGGGAGACAGGGGGTACACCATATATTTT.

This clone was seen just once. The V and J genes are TRBV15 and TRBJ2-5; perhaps D is TRBD1 or TRBD2 (5 bases each). This CDR3 region has 14 residues. CDR1 and CDR2 (germline): LNHNV, YYDKDF (reference sequence). Trimming left V 3 bases short and J 3 bases short, with 11 bases between. The chain's CDR3 is CATSSRDGKETQYF. The CDR3 DNA is TGTGCCACCAGCAGCCGGGACGGAAAAGAGACCCAGTACTTC.

The rearrangement links TRBV19 to TRBJ2-7, with D tentatively TRBD1 or TRBD2 (5 bases each). The CDR3 totals 15 residues. From germline, CDR1 is LNHDA and CDR2 SQIVND (reference sequence). V shed 5 bases and J shed 3 bases, with 17 bases lying between them. The CDR3, as DNA: TGTGCCAGTAGTCCCGGGACGTGGGGCGGCTACGAGCAGTACTTC. Protein product: CASSPGTWGGYEQYF.

This clone was seen a single time. This chain joins TRBV11-2 and TRBJ2-5; D gene ambiguous. The V gene's germline CDR1 is SGHAT and CDR2 FQNNGV. CDR3 length equals 12 residues. Trimming removed 2 bases from V and 5 bases from J, with 6 bases in between. In DNA, the CDR3 is TGTGCCAGCAGCTTATCCAAGGAGACCCAGTACTTC. Its protein product is CASSLSKETQYF. Full variable domain (missing parts from reference TRBV11-2 and TRBJ2-5): EAGVAQSPRYKIIEKRQSVAFWCNPISGHATLYWYQQILGQGPKLLIQFQNNGVVDDSQLPKDRFSAERLKGVDSTLKIQPAKLEDSAVYLCASSLSKETQYFGPGTRLLVL.

This chain links TRBV7-8 with TRBJ2-2, with 9 bases lining up with TRBD2. The CDR3 is 15 amino acids. The V gene's germline CDR1 is SGHVS and CDR2 FQNEAQ. V was clipped by 1 base and J by 7 bases; unmatched bases: 4. The CDR3 DNA reads as TGTGCCAGCAGCTTAGTAGCGGGAGATTTCGGGGAGCTGTTTTTT. This gives the protein CASSLVAGDFGELFF.

This chain links TRBV29-1 with TRBJ1-1; no firm D call. Germline lookup yields CDR1 SQVTM and CDR2 ANQGSEA. The CDR3 extends over 11 amino acids. With 4 bases removed from V and 0 bases from J, the gap between germline ends came to 3 bases. The CDR3 sequence: CSVGLNTEAFF. The CDR3 DNA is TGCAGCGTTGGCCTGAACACTGAAGCTTTCTTT.

V is TRBV4-2 and J is TRBJ2-5; 11 bases match TRBD2. After removal of 3 bases from V and 6 bases from J, the junction contained 9 bases not matched to a gene. Per germline, CDR1 LGHNA and CDR2 YNFKEQ. The CDR3 sequence is 16 residues long. The CDR3 region is CASSQPLAGGLKTQYF. CDR3 bases: TGTGCCAGCAGCCAGCCCTTAGCGGGGGGGCTTAAGACCCAGTACTTC.

The rearrangement uses TRBV27 and TRBJ2-7, with D possibly TRBD1 on 6 matching bases. CDR1 MNHEY and CDR2 SMNVEV come from the germline V gene (reference sequence). V was trimmed by 6 bases and J by 2 bases, leaving 11 bases between them. CDR3 length: 13 amino acids. CDR3: CASRPGQAYEQYF. DNA for the CDR3: TGTGCCAGCAGGCCGGGACAAGCCTACGAGCAGTACTTC.

V usage is TRBV5-1 and J usage is TRBJ2-5; 9 bases fit TRBD1. The ends lost 1 base at V and 1 base at J; junction bases unmatched: 5. The CDR3 consists of 16 residues. The germline CDR1 and CDR2 sequences are SGHRS and YFSETQ. CDR3 protein: CASSLSGQGRQETQYF. In nucleotides, the CDR3 is TGCGCCAGCAGCTTGAGCGGACAGGGGCGCCAAGAGACCCAGTACTTC.

The chain has TRBV5-1 and TRBJ2-5, with unresolved D. V shed 5 bases and J shed 2 bases, with 7 bases lying between them. The germline gives CDR1 SGHRS, CDR2 YFSETQ. The CDR3 is made up of 12 amino acids. CDR3 sequence (DNA): TGCGCCAGCAGTGGACGGCAAGAGACCCAGTACTTC. It translates to CASSGRQETQYF. The complete variable domain, with remaining parts taken from reference TRBV5-1 and TRBJ2-5, reads KAGVTQTPRYLIKTRGQQVTLSCSPISGHRSVSWYQQTPGQGLQFLFEYFSETQRNKGNFPGRFSGRQFSNSRSEMNVSTLELGDSALYLCASSGRQETQYFGPGTRLLVL.

This clone was detected only once. The chain recombines TRBV5-1 with TRBJ2-7; 11 bases fit TRBD2. The V and J ends lost 0 bases and 9 bases, in that order; junction bases with no gene match: 14. The CDR3 contains 17 residues. Germline V lookup: CDR1 SGHRS, CDR2 YFSETQ. The CDR3 loop reads CASSLAADLLAGAPQYF. In DNA form, the CDR3 reads TGCGCCAGCAGCTTGGCGGCGGACCTACTAGCGGGAGCCCCGCAGTACTTC.

The chain is built from TRBV5-8 and TRBJ2-3; the D is unclear. Germline values: CDR1 SGHTS, CDR2 YDEGEE. The CDR3 has 14 amino acids. Trimming left V 3 bases short and J 6 bases short, with 14 bases between. The CDR3 bases are TGTGCCAGCAGCTCTGGCTTAACCCCGGATACGCAGTATTTT. It encodes CASSSGLTPDTQYF.

The chain uses TRBV9 and TRBJ2-7; 7 nucleotides line up with TRBD1. The junction had 10 bases not matched to a gene; V was cut back by 4 bases and J by 6 bases. This CDR3 region has 14 residues. CDR1 SGDLS and CDR2 YYNGEE come from the germline V gene. The chain's CDR3 is CASSLIETGTEQYF. In DNA, the CDR3 is TGTGCCAGCAGCCTAATAGAGACAGGGACCGAGCAGTACTTC.

The chain joins TRBV19 to TRBJ2-7; tentatively, D is TRBD1 (6 bases). The CDR3 runs 14 residues. Germline V gives CDR1 LNHDA, CDR2 SQIVND (reference sequence). V lost 5 bases to trimming and J lost 0 bases, with 11 bases between them. CDR3 DNA: TGTGCCAGTAGTCGGGGACACAGCTCCTACGAGCAGTACTTC. Its translation is CASSRGHSSYEQYF.

The genes are TRBV5-4 and TRBJ1-1, with 8 nucleotides matching TRBD1. Germline V CDR1 and CDR2: SGHNT, YYREEE (reference sequence). The V gene end was trimmed by 4 bases and the J gene end by 2 bases; junction bases not matched to a gene: 7. The CDR3 totals 15 residues. Here the CDR3 reads CASSNRDRFNTEAFF. As DNA, the CDR3 is TGTGCCAGCAGCAATCGGGACAGGTTTAACACTGAAGCTTTCTTT.

The chain joins TRBV25-1 to TRBJ1-4; 7 nucleotides line up with TRBD1. J lost 9 bases, V lost 4 bases, and 11 bases had no gene match. Germline CDR1 is MGHDK and CDR2 is SYGVNS. This CDR3 is 15 amino acids long. The CDR3 loop reads CASSGLTGRSQKLFF. CDR3 nucleotides: TGTGCCAGCAGTGGGCTGACAGGGCGCTCTCAAAAACTGTTTTTT.

V usage is TRBV15 and J usage is TRBJ2-7; TRBD2 aligns across 11 bases. The CDR3 has 12 residues. CDR1 is LNHNV and CDR2 is YYDKDF in the germline V gene (reference sequence). The J segment lost 5 bases and the V segment lost 9 bases, leaving 3 bases of the junction unmatched. The CDR3 region has the DNA TGTGCCACAGGGACTAGCGGTAACGAGCAGTACTTC. Residues: CATGTSGNEQYF.

The J gene is TRBJ1-1, the V gene TRBV7-3; 10 nucleotides align to TRBD1. The CDR3 contains 17 residues. The V gene end was trimmed by 4 bases and the J gene end by 2 bases; junction bases not matched to a gene: 10. Per the germline V gene, CDR1 is SGHTA and CDR2 is FQGTGA. The CDR3 DNA sequence: TGTGCCAGCAGCTGGCCGGGACAGGGGTCCGGAAACACTGAAGCTTTCTTT. It is translated as CASSWPGQGSGNTEAFF.

This chain connects TRBV2 to TRBJ1-4; 7 bases match TRBD1. CDR1 and CDR2 from the germline V gene are SNHLY and FYNNEI. J lost 3 bases, V lost 6 bases, and 7 bases had no gene match. The CDR3 consists of 15 residues. CDR3 DNA sequence: TGTGCCAGCAGCCGACAGGGTGGTCCTAATGAAAAACTGTTTTTT. Its protein product is CASSRQGGPNEKLFF. The full variable domain, its missing parts supplied by reference TRBV2 and TRBJ1-4, is EPEVTQTPSHQVTQMGQEVILRCVPISNHLYFYWYRQILGQKVEFLVSFYNNEISEKSEIFDDQFSVERPDGSNFTLKIRSTKLEDSAMYFCASSRQGGPNEKLFFGSGTQLSVL.

CDR3 in DNA: TGCAGCGTTGGCCGAACTAACACCGGGGAGCTGTTTTTT. It translates to CSVGRTNTGELFF. This chain uses TRBV29-1 with TRBJ2-2; D is ambiguous. This CDR3 has 13 amino acids. Trimming shortened V by 4 bases and J by 2 bases, and 8 bases separated the two germline ends. Germline CDR1 is SQVTM and CDR2 is ANQGSEA.

The chain carries TRBV19 and TRBJ1-6; 10 bases match TRBD1. This CDR3 is 13 amino acids long. V lost 10 bases, J lost 7 bases, and 4 bases stayed unmatched. From germline, CDR1 is LNHDA and CDR2 SQIVND (reference sequence). The CDR3 DNA is TGTGCCACCCAGGGACAGGGGAATTCACCCCTCCACTTT. Protein sequence: CATQGQGNSPLHF.

V and J are TRBV5-1 and TRBJ2-7; D is possibly TRBD2 (6 bases). The CDR3 length is 11 residues. Germline V gene data show CDR1 as SGHRS and CDR2 as YFSETQ. Trimming pared 4 bases from V and 6 bases from J, leaving 8 bases between. The CDR3 DNA follows: TGCGCCAGCAGCCTGGAGGGCGAGCAGTACTTC. This translates into CASSLEGEQYF.

The chain is built from TRBV29-1 and TRBJ1-5; D perhaps matches TRBD1 (6 bases). This CDR3 comprises 14 residues. Trimming took off 8 bases at V and 8 bases at J, with 22 bases between the two ends. In germline, CDR1 is SQVTM, CDR2 ANQGSEA. CDR3 residues: CSHEHHYREEPQHF. As DNA, the CDR3 is TGCAGCCATGAGCACCATTACAGGGAAGAGCCCCAGCATTTT.